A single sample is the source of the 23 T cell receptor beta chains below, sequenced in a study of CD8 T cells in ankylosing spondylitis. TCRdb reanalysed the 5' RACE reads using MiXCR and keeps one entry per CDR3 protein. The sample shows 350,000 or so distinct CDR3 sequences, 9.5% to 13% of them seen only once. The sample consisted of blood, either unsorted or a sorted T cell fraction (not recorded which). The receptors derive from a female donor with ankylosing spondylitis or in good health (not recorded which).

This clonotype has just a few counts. In DNA form, the CDR3 reads TGTGCCAGCACTAACAGGGGTGTTCTATCCGGGGAGCTGTTTTTT. Amino acids: CASTNRGVLSGELFF. This chain links TRBV12-3 or TRBV12-4 with TRBJ2-2; 7 bases map to TRBD1. The V and J ends lost 7 bases and 6 bases, in that order; junction bases with no gene match: 11. The CDR3 runs 15 residues.

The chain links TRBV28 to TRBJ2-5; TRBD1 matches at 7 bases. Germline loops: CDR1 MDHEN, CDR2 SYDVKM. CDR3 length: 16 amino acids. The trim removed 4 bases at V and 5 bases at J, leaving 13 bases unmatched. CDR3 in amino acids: CASSSAGTVRVETQYF. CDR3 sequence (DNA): TGTGCCAGCAGTTCCGCCGGGACAGTCCGGGTGGAGACCCAGTACTTC.

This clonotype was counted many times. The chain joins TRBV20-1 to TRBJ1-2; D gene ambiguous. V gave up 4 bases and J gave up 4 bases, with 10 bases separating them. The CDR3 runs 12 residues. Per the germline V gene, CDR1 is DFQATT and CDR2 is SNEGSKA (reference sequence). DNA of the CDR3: TGCAGTGCTACAAGACGGGTCTATGGCTACACCTTC. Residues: CSATRRVYGYTF.

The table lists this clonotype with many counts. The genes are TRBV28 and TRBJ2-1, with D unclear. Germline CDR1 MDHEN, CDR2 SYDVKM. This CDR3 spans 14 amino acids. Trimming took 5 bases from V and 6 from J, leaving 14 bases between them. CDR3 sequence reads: CASSRTTNSNEQFF. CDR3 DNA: TGTGCCAGCAGTAGGACCACAAATTCCAATGAGCAGTTCTTC. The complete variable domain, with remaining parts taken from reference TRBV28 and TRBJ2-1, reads DVKVTQSSRYLVKRTGEKVFLECVQDMDHENMFWYRQDPGLGLRLIYFSYDVKMKEKGDIPEGYSVSREKKERFSLILESASTNQTSMYLCASSRTTNSNEQFFGPGTRLTVL.

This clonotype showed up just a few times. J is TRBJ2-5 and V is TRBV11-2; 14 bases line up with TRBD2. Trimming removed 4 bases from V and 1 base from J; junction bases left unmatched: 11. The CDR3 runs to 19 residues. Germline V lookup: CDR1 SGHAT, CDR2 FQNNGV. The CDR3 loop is CASSYRPGLAGVRQETQYF. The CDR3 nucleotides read TGTGCCAGCAGCTATAGACCGGGACTAGCGGGAGTTCGCCAAGAGACCCAGTACTTC.

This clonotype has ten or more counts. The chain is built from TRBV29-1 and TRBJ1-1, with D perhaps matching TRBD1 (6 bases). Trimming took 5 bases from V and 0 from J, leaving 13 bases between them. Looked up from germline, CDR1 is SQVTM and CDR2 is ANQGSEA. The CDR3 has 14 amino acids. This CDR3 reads CSVCATGLNTEAFF. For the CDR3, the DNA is TGCAGCGTTTGTGCGACAGGACTGAACACTGAAGCTTTCTTT.

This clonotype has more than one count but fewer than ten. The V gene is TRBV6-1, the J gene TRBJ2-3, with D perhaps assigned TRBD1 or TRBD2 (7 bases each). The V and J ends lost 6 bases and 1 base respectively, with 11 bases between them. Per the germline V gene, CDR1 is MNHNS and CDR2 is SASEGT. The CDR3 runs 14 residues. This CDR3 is CASSRGGRTDTQYF. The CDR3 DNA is TGTGCCAGCAGCAGGGGGGGGCGCACAGATACGCAGTATTTT.

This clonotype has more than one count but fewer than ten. CDR3 amino acids: CASSNPRGEQYF. The DNA for the CDR3 is TGTGCCAGCTCTAATCCCAGGGGCGAGCAGTACTTC. This chain joins TRBV27 and TRBJ2-7; D is perhaps TRBD1 (6 bases). CDR1 is MNHEY, CDR2 SMNVEV, per germline (reference sequence). Trimming pared 8 bases from V and 6 bases from J, leaving 14 bases between. The CDR3 consists of 12 residues.

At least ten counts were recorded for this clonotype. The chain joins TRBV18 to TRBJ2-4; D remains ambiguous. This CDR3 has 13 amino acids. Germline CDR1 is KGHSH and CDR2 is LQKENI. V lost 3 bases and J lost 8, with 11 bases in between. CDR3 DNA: TGTGCCAGCTCACCTGCCCAAACGGACATTCAGTACTTC. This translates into CASSPAQTDIQYF. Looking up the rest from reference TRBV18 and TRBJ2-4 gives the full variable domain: NAGVMQNPRHLVRRRGQEARLRCSPMKGHSHVYWYRQLPEEGLKFMVYLQKENIIDESGMPKERFSAEFPKEGPSILRIQQVVRGDSAAYFCASSPAQTDIQYFGAGTRLSVL.

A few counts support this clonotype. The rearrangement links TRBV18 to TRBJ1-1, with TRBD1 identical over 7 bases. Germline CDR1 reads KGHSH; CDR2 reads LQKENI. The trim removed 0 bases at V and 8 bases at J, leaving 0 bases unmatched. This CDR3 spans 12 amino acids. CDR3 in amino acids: CASSPPTGEAFF. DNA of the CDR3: TGTGCCAGCTCACCACCGACAGGGGAAGCTTTCTTT.

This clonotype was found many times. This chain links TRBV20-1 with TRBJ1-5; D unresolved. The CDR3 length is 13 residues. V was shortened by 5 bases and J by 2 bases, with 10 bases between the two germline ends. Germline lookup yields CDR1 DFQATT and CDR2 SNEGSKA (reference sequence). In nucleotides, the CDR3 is TGCAGTGCTCCGGATCTAGGCAATCAGCCCCAGCATTTT. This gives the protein CSAPDLGNQPQHF.

DNA of the CDR3: TGTGCCTACCAGAGGGGGGGGAAGAAACTGTTTTTT. Translating it yields CAYQRGGKKLFF. The chain links TRBV30 to TRBJ1-4; D is perhaps TRBD1 (6 bases). Germline V gene data show CDR1 as GTSNPN and CDR2 as SVGIG (reference sequence). The V and J ends lost 7 bases and 11 bases respectively, with 17 bases between them. CDR3 length: 12 residues. Full variable domain (outside the CDR3, taken from reference TRBV30 and TRBJ1-4): SQTIHQWPATLVQPVGSPLSLECTVEGTSNPNLYWYRQAAGRGLQLLFYSVGIGQISSEVPQNLSASRPQDRQFILSSKKLLLSDSGFYLCAYQRGGKKLFFGSGTQLSVL.

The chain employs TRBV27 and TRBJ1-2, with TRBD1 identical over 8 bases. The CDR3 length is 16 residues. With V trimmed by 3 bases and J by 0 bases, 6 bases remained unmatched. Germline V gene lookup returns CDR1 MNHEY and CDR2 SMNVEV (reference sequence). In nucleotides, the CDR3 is TGTGCCAGCAGTTTTGTCTGGACAGGGTCTAACTATGGCTACACCTTC. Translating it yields CASSFVWTGSNYGYTF.

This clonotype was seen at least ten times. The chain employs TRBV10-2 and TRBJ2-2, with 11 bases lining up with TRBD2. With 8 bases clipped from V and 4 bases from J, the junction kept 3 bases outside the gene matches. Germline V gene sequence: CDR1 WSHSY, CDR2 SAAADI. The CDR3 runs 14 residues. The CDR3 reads CASVLAGATGELFF. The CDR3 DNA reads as TGCGCCAGCGTACTAGCGGGAGCCACCGGGGAGCTGTTTTTT.

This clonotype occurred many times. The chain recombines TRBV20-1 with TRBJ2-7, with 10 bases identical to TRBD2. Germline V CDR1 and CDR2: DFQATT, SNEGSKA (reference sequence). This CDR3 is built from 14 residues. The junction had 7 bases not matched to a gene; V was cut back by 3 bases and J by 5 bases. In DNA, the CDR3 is TGCAGTGCTAGTGCCCTAGCGGGAGTTAACGAGCAGTACTTC. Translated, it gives CSASALAGVNEQYF.

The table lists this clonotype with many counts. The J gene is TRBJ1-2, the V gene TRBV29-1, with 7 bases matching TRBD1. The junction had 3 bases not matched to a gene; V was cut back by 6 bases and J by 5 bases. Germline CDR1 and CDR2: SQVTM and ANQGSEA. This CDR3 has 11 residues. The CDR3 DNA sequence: TGCAGCGTCGAGACAGGGTATGGCTACACCTTC. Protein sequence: CSVETGYGYTF.

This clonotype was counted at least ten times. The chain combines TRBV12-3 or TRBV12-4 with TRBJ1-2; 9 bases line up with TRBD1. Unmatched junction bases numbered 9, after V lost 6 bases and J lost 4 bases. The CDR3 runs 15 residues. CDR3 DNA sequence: TGTGCCAGCAGCGTCACGACAGGGGGGAGCTATGGCTACACCTTC. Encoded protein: CASSVTTGGSYGYTF.

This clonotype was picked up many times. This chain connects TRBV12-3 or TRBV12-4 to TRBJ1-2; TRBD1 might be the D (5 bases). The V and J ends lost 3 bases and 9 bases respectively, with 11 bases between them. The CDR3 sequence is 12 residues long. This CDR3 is CASSFGHVRYTF. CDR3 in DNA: TGTGCCAGCAGTTTCGGACATGTTCGCTACACCTTC.

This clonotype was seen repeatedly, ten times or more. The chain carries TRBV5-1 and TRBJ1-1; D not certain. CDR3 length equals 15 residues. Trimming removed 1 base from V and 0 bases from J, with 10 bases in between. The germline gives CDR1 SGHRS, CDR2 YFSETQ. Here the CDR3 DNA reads TGCGCCAGCAGCTTGTCGGAGATCATGAACACTGAAGCTTTCTTT. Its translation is CASSLSEIMNTEAFF. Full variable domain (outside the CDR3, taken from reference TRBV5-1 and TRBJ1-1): KAGVTQTPRYLIKTRGQQVTLSCSPISGHRSVSWYQQTPGQGLQFLFEYFSETQRNKGNFPGRFSGRQFSNSRSEMNVSTLELGDSALYLCASSLSEIMNTEAFFGQGTRLTVV.

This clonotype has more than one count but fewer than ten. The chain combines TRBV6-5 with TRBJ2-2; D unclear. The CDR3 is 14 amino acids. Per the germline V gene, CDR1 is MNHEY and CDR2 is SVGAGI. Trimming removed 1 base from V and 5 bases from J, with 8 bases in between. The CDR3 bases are TGTGCCAGCAGTTACTTGGGTACTACCGGGGAGCTGTTTTTT. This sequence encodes CASSYLGTTGELFF.

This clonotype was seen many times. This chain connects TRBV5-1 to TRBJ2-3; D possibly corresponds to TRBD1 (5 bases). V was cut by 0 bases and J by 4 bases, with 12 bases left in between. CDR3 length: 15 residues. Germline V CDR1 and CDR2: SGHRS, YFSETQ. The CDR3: CASSLAPIGADTQYF. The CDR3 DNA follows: TGCGCCAGCAGCTTGGCTCCCATAGGGGCAGATACGCAGTATTTT.

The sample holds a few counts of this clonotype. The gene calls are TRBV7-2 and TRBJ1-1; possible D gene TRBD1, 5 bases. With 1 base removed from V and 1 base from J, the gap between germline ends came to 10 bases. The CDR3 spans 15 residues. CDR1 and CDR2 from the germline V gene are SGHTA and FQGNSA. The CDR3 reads CASSLVVGTNTEAFF. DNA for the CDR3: TGTGCCAGCAGCTTAGTGGTCGGGACGAACACTGAAGCTTTCTTT.

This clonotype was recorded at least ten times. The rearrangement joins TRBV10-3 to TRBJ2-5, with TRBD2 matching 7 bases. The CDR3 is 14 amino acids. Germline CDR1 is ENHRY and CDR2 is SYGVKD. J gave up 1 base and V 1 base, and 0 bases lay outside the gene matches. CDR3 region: CAISEWEGQETQYF. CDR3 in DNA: TGTGCCATCAGTGAGTGGGAGGGCCAAGAGACCCAGTACTTC.